Detailed here is one T cell receptor (beta chain). It lacks a known antigen. Based on the germline V gene (reference sequence), the CDR1 and CDR2 sequences are DFQATT and SNEGSKA. The CDR3 measures 16 amino acids from cysteine to phenylalanine. No DNA is listed. This entry is derived from a study of monozygotic twins with inflammatory bowel disease (dated by TCRdb to between 2018 and 2020). Some background on the complete study: The full study comprised 28 monozygotic twin pairs: nine German pairs (four IBD-concordant, five IBD-discordant) and 19 IBD-discordant Danish pairs. Each individual had, on average, about 151 000 unique TCRalpha sequences and 181 000 unique TCRbeta sequences available for analysis. Within discordant pairs, disease-associated traits were sought mainly by comparing IBD patients with their genetically identical healthy co-twins.

From each donor, an approximately 2.4 ml peripheral blood sample was collected into PAXgene tubes and kept at -80 degrees C. Without T cell sorting, total RNA was isolated from whole blood using the PAXgene blood miRNA kit on an automated QIAcube. Peripheral blood from monozygotic twin pairs, either concordant or discordant for inflammatory bowel disease, underwent deep TCRalpha and TCRbeta repertoire profiling that used unique molecular barcoding. For every twin pair, smoking habits were documented, and each individual was categorised as a current, former or never smoker. Study-wide findings and limitations: No single strong signal or clonotype linked to IBD turned up in the results, so the idea that one exists was not supported. TCRbeta repertoire diversity, by inverse Simpson index, was decreased in IBD patients compared with their healthy co-twins. Because patients received different immunosuppressive treatments, the repertoires may have picked up extra background noise and variability between individuals. Distinction between different T cell subtypes could not be achieved in the analysis. Compared with healthy twins, IBD patients shared fewer clonotypes with other individuals, and the difference was most pronounced in patients with signs of disease activity. Repertoire similarity did not differ between concordant and discordant twins, which could be due to limited statistical power.

Libraries were made using 5' RACE. For each TCR library, approximately 4,000 ng of total RNA was used. For each sample, cDNA synthesis with SMARTScribe reverse transcriptase was split into eight separate reactions. During cDNA synthesis, template switching introduced unique molecular identifiers that contained a 6-nucleotide sample barcode. TCRalpha and TCRbeta cDNA was amplified in two nested PCRs of around 15 and 9 cycles, and bead purification was carried out after each PCR. Before amplification, cDNA was treated with uracil DNA-glycosylase and purified using the QIAquick PCR purification kit. The second PCR added Illumina TruSeq-compatible adapters along with sample-specific barcodes. TapeStation and Qubit were used to check library quality and concentration, and 5 ng of each library was pooled. Sequencing of the pooled libraries was done on an Illumina HiSeq2500 single-index Rapid Run using custom sequencing primers and 2 x 100 bp reads. The paper's processing steps were these. MiGEC version 1.2.6 was used for UMI-based consensus assembly to correct PCR and sequencing errors. MiXCR version 2.1.1 was used to carry out V(D)J alignment, clonotype assembly and CDR3 extraction. To normalise gene usage, clonotype sharing and MAIT/NKT TCR abundance, the top 1000, 10 000 and 20 000 clonotypes in each sample were analysed. Diversity was computed as the inverse Simpson index with the vegan R package after downsampling to 27 000 UMIs. Paired Mann-Whitney U tests on discordant twin pairs were used, with Benjamini-Hochberg multiple-testing correction. The reads went through TCRdb reprocessing, and each CDR3 protein sequence gets one entry with no DNA. The V and J calls and clone size are TCRdb's, not the authors'. The sample table records fewer than 400,000 distinct CDR3 sequences. Over 5.5% of the sample belongs to the ten largest clones.

Specimen: blood. The receptor's source is a human donor with ulcerative colitis or Crohn's disease, or a healthy co-twin of an affected twin (not recorded which). The rearranged chain carries TRBV20-1 and TRBJ1-5; TCRdb's D call of TRBD1 is untestable without DNA. CDR3 sequence: CSASPGKRGPNQPQHF.